Listed below are T cell receptor beta chains from one sample, sequenced in a study of technical replicates of blood from four donors. This table comes from immunoSEQ multiplex PCR, and its TCRdb copy is limited to in-frame clones, with some not included. The sample lists around 79,000 clones, roughly nine tenths occurring once. Sequencing was performed on T cells isolated from PBMCs. These receptors all stem from a human donor in good health. The conserved cysteine and the conserved F or W are not part of the CDR3 here.

v_gene,j_gene,CDR3aa
TRBV19,TRBJ2-1,ASSIGLAGNNEQF
TRBV29-1,TRBJ2-3,SVGRGESSTDTQY
TRBV5-6,TRBJ1-1,ASSLYGVVPYTEAF
TRBV28,TRBJ2-3,ASSRRDRELDTQY
TRBV5-1,TRBJ1-5,ASSAGTGNDQPQH
TRBV11-3,TRBJ2-7,ASSSGRGSYEQY
TRBV6-5,TRBJ1-5,ARTCLRKVVGPQH
TRBV11-3,TRBJ2-2,ASSQGTNTGELF
TRBV6-5,TRBJ1-2,ASSRAGFEGYT
TRBV9,TRBJ2-7,ASSVDQGEQY
TRBV6-5,TRBJ2-1,ASSSGTSGTYNEQF
TRBV2,TRBJ2-7,ASARQGMEQY
TRBV10-1,TRBJ1-3,ASSESTRALNTIY
TRBV5-6,TRBJ1-1,ASSLRGGSMNTEAF
TRBV7-9,TRBJ2-2,ASSLGEADTGELF
TRBV9,TRBJ2-7,ASSVGPPGRDYEQY
TRBV14,TRBJ1-1,ASSQGGNTEAF
TRBV11-3,TRBJ2-2,ASSTAGKGELF
TRBV9,TRBJ1-2,ASSVGHQANYGYT
TRBV19,TRBJ2-2,ASQARLNTGELF
TRBV5-1,TRBJ2-4,ASSLEVGGNIQY
TRBV7-8,TRBJ1-5,ASSLAAGREGQPQH
TRBV18,TRBJ2-3,ASSPISGETDTQY
TRBV7-9,TRBJ2-1,ASSLRTRGLFSEQF
TRBV4-2,TRBJ2-7,ASSQENSGGNYEQY
TRBV10-1,TRBJ2-6,ASSGWGQGTGANVLT
TRBV5-6,TRBJ2-7,ASSRISGGVYEQY
TRBV7-9,TRBJ1-3,ASSSGDTIY
TRBV29-1,TRBJ2-7,SARGSYEQY
TRBV2,TRBJ2-5,ASSEIQGSVGTQY
TRBV21-1,TRBJ2-1,ASSRRTRKGDEQF
TRBV11-3,TRBJ1-2,ASSSDRGANYGYT
TRBV6-1,TRBJ2-2,ASRPAGGSTGELF
TRBV5-6,TRBJ1-1,ASSRRATLNTEAF
TRBV2,TRBJ1-2,ASKETAISYGYT
TRBV7-3,TRBJ1-2,ASSSGQHYGYT
TRBV4-1,TRBJ2-7,ASSRQENYEQY
TRBV29-1,TRBJ1-2,SVVPPGVRDGYT
TRBV10-3,TRBJ2-3,AISGSSGGPDYTDTQY
TRBV15,TRBJ2-2,ATLAGGRNTGELF
TRBV6-5,TRBJ1-2,ASSRQERVNGYT
TRBV6-4,TRBJ2-2,ASSAGKPDTGELF
TRBV4-1,TRBJ2-5,ASSPVGGGWETQY
TRBV2,TRBJ1-1,ASSEGSGRMNTEAF
TRBV29-1,TRBJ2-1,SVVSPGGNEQF
TRBV6-5,TRBJ1-5,ASSLGQGPQPQH
TRBV9,TRBJ2-1,ASARGISYNEQF
TRBV28,TRBJ2-7,ASSLFRESYEQY
TRBV15,TRBJ1-1,ATSRPPGQSNTEAF
TRBV4-2,TRBJ2-7,ASSPQRTGGNEQY
TRBV5-1,TRBJ1-1,ASSWDREGTEAF
TRBV19,TRBJ1-3,ASSIDRNDRAGNTIY
TRBV5-4,TRBJ1-1,ASSSRQAWNTEAF
TRBV6-6,TRBJ1-2,ASSHYGRDGYT